These 12 T cell receptor beta chains came from one sample sequenced in a study of CD8 T cells in ankylosing spondylitis. Findings and limits, study-wide: Blood from ankylosing spondylitis patients appeared to carry a characteristic roughly eight-variant TCR beta motif.

A single record per CDR3 protein comes from TCRdb applying MiXCR to the 5' RACE reads. The sample includes 350,000 or so distinct CDR3 sequences, under 8.5% seen only once; the top ten take roughly 15%. The antigens of these receptors remain unknown. Sequencing used blood, either unsorted or a sorted T cell fraction (not recorded which). The receptors come from a male donor with ankylosing spondylitis.

Only a few counts were recorded for this clonotype. The chain is built from TRBV7-9 and TRBJ2-7; 8 bases agree with TRBD1. The CDR3 is 14 amino acids. Germline CDR1 is SEHNR and CDR2 is FQNEAQ (reference sequence). The V and J ends lost 5 bases and 4 bases, in that order; junction bases with no gene match: 7. The CDR3 DNA is TGTGCCAGCAGCCCGGACAGGGCGAGGTACGAGCAGTACTTC. Translating gives CASSPDRARYEQYF.

This clonotype was recorded a few times. The rearrangement joins TRBV12-3 or TRBV12-4 to TRBJ2-3; 7 bases match TRBD1. This CDR3 has 13 amino acids. V lost 7 bases, J lost 2 bases, and 3 bases stayed unmatched. For the CDR3, the DNA is TGTGCCAGCACAGACAGGGACACAGATACGCAGTATTTT. This codes for CASTDRDTDTQYF.

J is TRBJ2-2 and V is TRBV6-2 or TRBV6-3; TRBD2 aligns across 14 bases. Germline V gene sequence: CDR1 MNHEY, CDR2 SVGEGT. Trimming removed 5 bases from V and 5 bases from J; junction bases left unmatched: 13. This CDR3 spans 19 amino acids. DNA for the CDR3: TGTGCCAGCAGTCTCAGGACTAGCGGGAGGACTTTGAGGACCGGGGAGCTGTTTTTT. Its protein is CASSLRTSGRTLRTGELFF.

This clonotype appeared many times. The chain recombines TRBV6-5 with TRBJ1-1; a possible D gene is TRBD1 (6 bases). Deletions cut 6 bases from V and 7 bases from J, with 12 bases between. Per germline, CDR1 MNHEY and CDR2 SVGAGI. CDR3 length: 12 amino acids. CDR3 bases: TGTGCCAGCAGATCCCAGGGGAGTGAAGCTTTCTTT. This sequence encodes CASRSQGSEAFF.

This clonotype has more than one count but fewer than ten. The chain carries TRBV20-1 and TRBJ2-7, with 9 positions matching TRBD2. This CDR3 has 12 amino acids. V was pared by 2 bases and J by 4 bases, with 0 bases of the junction left unmatched. Germline V gives CDR1 DFQATT, CDR2 SNEGSKA (reference sequence). The CDR3 loop is CSARLAGYEQYF. DNA for the CDR3: TGCAGTGCTAGACTAGCGGGATACGAGCAGTACTTC.

There are a few counts of this clonotype. This sequence joins TRBV29-1 and TRBJ1-2, with D uncertain. The germline V and J ends were trimmed by 1 base and 10 bases, with 25 bases remaining between them. Germline values: CDR1 SQVTM, CDR2 ANQGSEA. The CDR3 has 16 amino acids. The CDR3 reads CSVEANPLGRSRDYTF. The CDR3 DNA reads as TGCAGCGTTGAAGCCAACCCCCTAGGACGTTCAAGGGACTACACCTTC.

In its sample, this clonotype was seen a few times. V is TRBV5-1 and J is TRBJ2-7; TRBD1 might be the D (5 bases). Deletions cut 1 base from V and 2 bases from J, with 7 bases between. Per germline, CDR1 SGHRS and CDR2 YFSETQ. The CDR3 spans 13 residues. CDR3 nucleotide sequence: TGCGCCAGCAGCTTGCCACAGGCCTACGAGCAGTACTTC. It encodes CASSLPQAYEQYF.

This clonotype was counted ten times or more. This chain uses TRBV4-2 with TRBJ2-3; D remains ambiguous. Between the trimmed V and J ends, which lost 0 bases and 10 bases, there was a span of 17 bases. Germline CDR1 LGHNA, CDR2 YNFKEQ. This CDR3 comprises 15 residues. CDR3 residues: CASSQDFGFTWAQYF. DNA for the CDR3: TGTGCCAGCAGCCAAGATTTCGGATTCACGTGGGCGCAGTATTTT.

The rearrangement uses TRBV7-2 and TRBJ2-5; a possible D gene is TRBD2 (6 bases). Germline-derived CDR1 and CDR2 are SGHTA and FQGNSA. V was pared by 1 base and J by 5 bases, with 14 bases between. The CDR3 length is 15 residues. The CDR3 protein is CASSLDGGVRETQYF. The CDR3 bases are TGTGCCAGCAGCTTAGACGGGGGAGTACGGGAGACCCAGTACTTC.

This chain connects TRBV12-3 or TRBV12-4 to TRBJ1-5; 7 bases agree with TRBD1. The CDR3 runs to 14 residues. J lost 4 bases, V lost 6 bases, and 6 bases had no gene match. As DNA, the CDR3 is TGTGCCAGCAGGCGTGGGACAGCTAATCAGCCCCAGCATTTT. It translates to CASRRGTANQPQHF.

At least ten counts were recorded for this clonotype. The chain uses TRBV11-2 and TRBJ2-1; 13 bases match TRBD2. Looked up from germline, CDR1 is SGHAT and CDR2 is FQNNGV. V lost 7 bases and J lost 15; bases outside the gene matches: 12. The CDR3 runs to 14 residues. CDR3 in DNA: TGTGCCAGCACCGAACAAGGACTAGCGGGAGAATGGTTCTTC. Protein sequence: CASTEQGLAGEWFF.

This clonotype was found a few times. V gene TRBV5-1 combines with J gene TRBJ2-7; 9 nucleotides match TRBD2. The CDR3 extends over 14 amino acids. Germline assignment: CDR1 SGHRS and CDR2 YFSETQ. With 3 bases clipped from V and 2 bases from J, the junction kept 3 bases outside the gene matches. The CDR3 DNA reads TGCGCCAGCAGCTCGGGACTAGCCCCCTACGAGCAGTACTTC. Its protein product is CASSSGLAPYEQYF.